The present T cell receptor beta chain was sequenced within a study of blood T cell repertoires in COVID-19. Assay: immunoSEQ multiplex PCR; the TCRdb copy retains only in-frame clones and omits some. In the table there are 350,000 to 400,000 clones, around 89% of which are singletons. The CDR3 is 14 residues long. The receptor was derived from a woman aged 18-29 years who had recovered from COVID-19. Source material: PBMCs or T cells enriched from blood (not recorded which). J is TRBJ1-1 and V is TRBV21-1; TRBD1 reflects the table's D call only, with no check against the DNA. TRBV21-1 is deemed a pseudogene. CDR3 sequence (DNA): TGTGCCAGCAGCAAAGAAGGCCAAACCAGGGCGGCTTTCTTT. This encodes CASSKEGQTRAAFF.